Listed here is a single TCR beta chain. Its antigen has not been determined. There are no base qualities to consult, and no much larger clone falls within one base. The CDR3 goes from the cysteine to the phenylalanine over 16 residues. The kept DNA is CDR3 alone, 48 bases in frame from the first base. These data are taken from a study of patients and donors after allogeneic stem cell transplantation (dated by TCRdb to between 2020 and 2021). Libraries were made using RT-PCR. TCRdb shows the sequencer as NextSeq 550. Using fastp at Q25 and MiXCR, TCRdb reprocessed the public reads and kept productive beta chains. Identical CDR3 proteins give one entry, which carries the most common genes and DNA. In this sample the table shows some 880,000 distinct CDR3 sequences, roughly 18% of which occur a single time. About 6% of the sample is in the top ten clones.

Sequencing was performed on blood, either unsorted or a sorted T cell fraction (not recorded which). Recombination linked TRBV1 to TRBJ2-1; TRBD2, as called in the table, went unchecked against the DNA. TRBV1 is labeled a pseudogene. This TCR was sampled from a human donor who was either an allogeneic HSCT recipient or a stem cell or donor lymphocyte infusion donor (not recorded which). It is not recorded whose cells these are; they may come from a transplant donor. CDR3 sequence: CTSSQEAETHYNEQFF. The DNA sequence is as follows: TGCACCAGCAGCCAAGAAGCGGAAACCCATTACAATGAGCAGTTCTTC.